One and the same sample provided the 22 T cell receptor beta chains below, sequenced in a study of beta chain features in type 1 diabetes. Regarding the study as a whole: Shorter TCRB CDR3s, moderately but significantly so, marked every one of the four CD4+ subsets in Type 1 diabetes patients.

Their antigens remain unidentified. All of the isolated RNA was reverse transcribed, so expressed TCRB transcripts were sequenced. TCRdb's table, derived via immunoSEQ multiplex PCR, lists solely in-frame clones and lacks some. The sample shows a few hundred thousand clones, about 13% of them seen only once. The sample consisted of naive CD4+ T cells from blood. The receptors were gathered from a woman aged 18-30 years with type 1 diabetes.

The chain is built from TRBV7-7 and TRBJ2-3, with TRBD2 matching over 7 bases. CDR1 is SSHAT and CDR2 is FNYEAQ in the germline V gene (reference sequence). The CDR3 runs 15 residues. Trimming took 2 bases from V and 0 from J; bases not matched to a gene: 2. DNA for the CDR3: TGTGCCAGCAGCTTAAGCGGGATTAGCACAGATACGCAGTATTTT. The encoded protein is CASSLSGISTDTQYF.

This clone appeared a few times. This chain connects TRBV18 to TRBJ2-1; 8 bases are shared with TRBD2. The CDR3 is 15 amino acids. Germline V lookup: CDR1 KGHSH, CDR2 LQKENI. With V trimmed by 0 bases and J by 9 bases, 7 bases remained unmatched. The CDR3 is CASSPPVAGGAEQFF. The CDR3 DNA sequence: TGTGCCAGCTCACCACCGGTCGCGGGAGGAGCTGAGCAGTTCTTC.

This clone was seen a handful of times. V is TRBV13 and J is TRBJ2-3; possible D gene TRBD2, 5 bases. Deletions cut 0 bases from V and 1 base from J, with 11 bases between. Germline V gene lookup returns CDR1 PRHDT and CDR2 FYEKMQ (reference sequence). The CDR3 sequence is 16 residues long. CDR3 residues: CASSLGGRGGTDTQYF. The CDR3 DNA reads as TGTGCCAGCAGCTTAGGAGGGAGAGGTGGCACAGATACGCAGTATTTT.

The chain has TRBV12-5 and TRBJ2-1; D possibly corresponds to TRBD2 (6 bases). This CDR3 is 14 amino acids long. The germline V and J ends were trimmed by 6 bases and 7 bases, with 16 bases remaining between them. Per the germline V gene, CDR1 is LGHNT and CDR2 is FRNRAP. CDR3 residues: CASGLGHGGNEQFF. The CDR3 DNA follows: TGTGCTAGTGGGCTCGGGCACGGGGGTAATGAGCAGTTCTTC.

The V and J genes are TRBV20-1 and TRBJ1-2, with no clear D. Deletions cut 5 bases from V and 4 bases from J, with 8 bases between. The CDR3 totals 11 residues. From germline, CDR1 is DFQATT and CDR2 SNEGSKA (reference sequence). The CDR3 sequence: CSAFNSYGYTF. CDR3 DNA: TGCAGTGCTTTCAATTCCTATGGCTACACCTTC.

The rearrangement uses TRBV15 and TRBJ2-1; the match to TRBD2 covers 8 bases. Losses at the gene ends were 6 bases for V and 2 bases for J; bases not matched to a gene: 0. This CDR3 spans 13 amino acids. Germline V lookup: CDR1 LNHNV, CDR2 YYDKDF (reference sequence). This CDR3 reads CATRLAAYNEQFF. The CDR3 DNA sequence: TGTGCCACCAGACTAGCGGCCTACAATGAGCAGTTCTTC.

J is TRBJ1-2 and V is TRBV6-6; possible D gene TRBD1, 6 bases. Trimming stripped 7 bases from V and 6 bases from J, with 12 bases between. Germline V gene sequence: CDR1 MNHNY, CDR2 SVGAGI (reference sequence). The CDR3 has 12 residues. Here the CDR3 DNA reads TGTGCCAGCAAGGGACAATCGAATGGCTACACCTTC. This gives the protein CASKGQSNGYTF.

The chain joins TRBV7-2 to TRBJ1-5; 9 bases are shared with TRBD1. The CDR3 spans 14 residues. The junction had 5 bases not matched to a gene; V was cut back by 5 bases and J by 6 bases. Germline CDR1 is SGHTA and CDR2 is FQGNSA. Here the CDR3 DNA reads TGTGCCAGCAGCGCCACAGGGGGCGGTCAGCCCCAGCATTTT. Protein sequence: CASSATGGGQPQHF.

Worth noting for this clone: Mismatch with germline at one junction end may stem from a read error. The V call is TRBV5-1, the J call TRBJ1-1; D is ambiguous. This CDR3 spans 13 amino acids. The germline CDR1 and CDR2 sequences are SGHRS and YFSETQ. CDR3 in amino acids: CASSLEPLAGITF. The DNA of the CDR3 is TGCGCCAGCAGCTTGGAACCCTTGGCCGGGATTACTTTT.

This rearrangement joins TRBV7-9 to TRBJ1-4; D remains ambiguous. The CDR3 is made up of 14 amino acids. The germline V gene encodes CDR1 SEHNR and CDR2 FQNEAQ (reference sequence). Trimming took off 4 bases at V and 8 bases at J, with 14 bases between the two ends. The CDR3 here is CASSSAEEVEKLFF. CDR3 coding DNA: TGTGCCAGCAGCTCCGCTGAAGAGGTCGAAAAACTGTTTTTT. The full variable domain, completed using reference TRBV7-9 and TRBJ1-4, is DTGVSQNPRHKITKRGQNVTFRCDPISEHNRLYWYRQTLGQGPEFLTYFQNEAQLEKSRLLSDRFSAERPKGSFSTLEIQRTEQGDSAMYLCASSSAEEVEKLFFGSGTQLSVL.

This chain connects TRBV7-2 to TRBJ2-7; a weak D match, TRBD1 (6 bases). The CDR3 loop spans 16 amino acids. The germline V and J ends were trimmed by 4 bases and 1 base, with 17 bases remaining between them. The germline V gene has CDR1 SGHTA and CDR2 FQGNSA. Here the CDR3 reads CASSSGWATGSYEQYF. The CDR3 DNA sequence: TGTGCCAGCAGCTCAGGATGGGCGACAGGTTCCTACGAGCAGTACTTC.

This clone has a handful of counts. The chain couples TRBV11-3 to TRBJ1-1; D is uncertain. The CDR3 is made up of 15 amino acids. Trimming stripped 5 bases from V and 4 bases from J, with 17 bases between. Germline assignment: CDR1 SGHNT and CDR2 YENEEA. CDR3: CASSPFTSTGTEAFF. CDR3 nucleotides: TGTGCCAGCAGCCCCTTTACATCTACGGGCACTGAAGCTTTCTTT.

The sample holds a few counts of this clone. The chain joins TRBV5-1 to TRBJ2-7; 8 positions agree with TRBD2. Germline V gene sequence: CDR1 SGHRS, CDR2 YFSETQ. CDR3 length: 15 residues. The V and J ends lost 0 bases and 4 bases, in that order; junction bases with no gene match: 6. The CDR3 protein is CASSLGGLGTYEQYF. As DNA, the CDR3 is TGCGCCAGCAGCTTGGGGGGACTAGGAACGTACGAGCAGTACTTC.

The table lists this clone with a few counts. This chain links TRBV10-3 with TRBJ2-5; TRBD2 aligns across 13 bases. Germline-derived CDR1 and CDR2 are ENHRY and SYGVKD. The CDR3 sequence is 15 residues long. After removal of 6 bases from V and 4 bases from J, the junction contained 5 bases not matched to a gene. CDR3 in amino acids: CAISRTSGRTETQYF. CDR3 coding DNA: TGTGCCATCAGCCGGACTAGCGGGAGAACAGAGACCCAGTACTTC.

In this sample, this clone turned up a few times. This chain links TRBV6-5 with TRBJ1-5; D not resolved. The germline CDR1 and CDR2 sequences are MNHEY and SVGAGI. Trimming left V 5 bases short and J 7 bases short, with 15 bases between. This CDR3 has 14 amino acids. The CDR3, as DNA: TGTGCCAGCAGTCCGCCTCCGGGAGGACAGCCCCAGCATTTT. Its translation: CASSPPPGGQPQHF.

The chain uses TRBV25-1 and TRBJ1-2; 9 bases are a match to TRBD1. Per germline, CDR1 MGHDK and CDR2 SYGVNS. This CDR3 spans 15 amino acids. Trimming took 2 bases from V and 8 from J; bases not matched to a gene: 9. CDR3 sequence: CASSETVDRGYGYTF. The CDR3 nucleotides are TGTGCCAGCAGTGAAACGGTGGACAGGGGATACGGCTACACCTTC.

This clone was seen more than once but under ten times. CDR3 region: CASRLPGLSTGEQFF. CDR3 in DNA: TGCGCCAGCAGGTTACCTGGACTCTCTACGGGGGAGCAGTTCTTC. The chain carries TRBV5-1 and TRBJ2-1, with a tentative D call TRBD2 (5 bases). CDR3 length: 15 amino acids. Germline assignment: CDR1 SGHRS and CDR2 YFSETQ. V was pared by 5 bases and J by 10 bases, with 22 bases between.

The CDR3 region is CASSFPSGYRDTQYF. DNA for the CDR3: TGTGCCAGCAGTTTTCCTAGCGGGTATAGAGATACGCAGTATTTT. The V gene is TRBV28, the J gene TRBJ2-3, with TRBD2 identical over 8 bases. Germline-derived CDR1 and CDR2 are MDHEN and SYDVKM. The CDR3 loop spans 15 amino acids. Losses at the gene ends were 3 bases for V and 5 bases for J; bases not matched to a gene: 7.

Only a few counts were recorded for this clone. This chain uses TRBV6-5 with TRBJ2-7; tentative D call: TRBD1 (5 bases). The CDR3 extends over 14 amino acids. The germline V gene has CDR1 MNHEY and CDR2 SVGAGI. V lost 5 bases to trimming and J lost 0 bases, with 11 bases between them. The CDR3 DNA reads TGTGCCAGCAGTCCAGGGTATTCCTCCTACGAGCAGTACTTC. It codes for CASSPGYSSYEQYF.

In DNA form, the CDR3 reads TGTGCCAGCAGCGTAGCGGCATGGCATGAGCAGTTCTTC. As protein: CASSVAAWHEQFF. This chain links TRBV6-6 with TRBJ2-1; D perhaps matches TRBD2 (6 bases). Germline V gene sequence: CDR1 MNHNY, CDR2 SVGAGI (reference sequence). There are 13 residues in the CDR3. V was clipped by 6 bases and J by 8 bases, with 14 bases between them.

This clone came up a few times. J is TRBJ2-7 and V is TRBV5-1, with D tentatively TRBD1 (6 bases). CDR1 is SGHRS and CDR2 is YFSETQ in the germline V gene. This CDR3 contains 14 residues. V was cut by 3 bases and J by 0 bases, with 10 bases left in between. For the CDR3, the DNA is TGCGCCAGCAGCTCGACAGGAAGCTCCTACGAGCAGTACTTC. This encodes CASSSTGSSYEQYF.

This clone has only a few counts. J is TRBJ2-1 and V is TRBV10-3; 10 nucleotides align to TRBD2. Trimming took 0 bases from V and 7 from J; bases not matched to a gene: 6. The CDR3 length is 16 residues. From germline, CDR1 is ENHRY and CDR2 SYGVKD. CDR3 residues: CAISESSGRASNEQFF. DNA for the CDR3: TGTGCCATCAGTGAGTCCAGCGGGAGGGCCAGTAATGAGCAGTTCTTC.